The rows below give T cell receptor beta chains drawn from one sample of a study of blood T cells in healthy people across ages. In TCRdb, the 5' RACE reads were re-called with MiXCR into one record per CDR3 protein. This table has around 1,800,000 distinct CDR3 sequences, more than 35% appearing once. Sequencing was performed on blood. The receptors derive from a human donor in good health. The CDR3 runs from the conserved cysteine through the conserved F or W. Each record gives: CDR3 length, V gene, clone size, D gene, J gene, CDR3 protein, CDR3 DNA. D genes are given only for firm matches. For some rows the clone size is stated as once, few or many, or as a class when expanded; others skip it.

length: 15
V: TRBV20-1
size: .
D: .
J: TRBJ1-1
CDR3: CSARGQAPRDTEAFF
DNA: TGCAGTGCTAGGGGGCAGGCCCCAAGGGACACTGAAGCTTTCTTT

length: 16
V: TRBV7-9
size: .
D: .
J: TRBJ2-7
CDR3: CASSRVEGGDFYEQYF
DNA: TGTGCCAGCAGCAGGGTTGAGGGTGGAGATTTTTACGAGCAGTACTTC

length: 14
V: TRBV7-2
size: few
D: .
J: TRBJ1-6
CDR3: CASSLEGQRAPLHF
DNA: TGTGCCAGCAGCTTAGAGGGACAACGAGCACCCCTCCACTTT

length: 14
V: TRBV20-1
size: .
D: .
J: TRBJ1-4
CDR3: CSAREQGSDEKLFF
DNA: TGCAGTGCTAGAGAACAGGGTAGTGATGAAAAACTGTTTTTT

length: 16
V: TRBV7-9
size: .
D: TRBD1
J: TRBJ1-2
CDR3: CASSLYRGQGARGYTF
DNA: TGTGCCAGCAGCCTCTACCGGGGTCAGGGGGCGCGCGGCTACACCTTC

length: 14
V: TRBV7-9
size: .
D: TRBD1
J: TRBJ2-1
CDR3: CASSPGQALVEQFF
DNA: TGTGCCAGCAGCCCGGGACAGGCCCTCGTGGAGCAGTTCTTC

length: 16
V: TRBV4-1
size: many
D: TRBD2
J: TRBJ2-3
CDR3: CASSLGLAMDTDTQYF
DNA: TGCGCCAGCAGCCTCGGACTAGCGATGGATACAGATACGCAGTATTTT

length: 14
V: TRBV10-3
size: .
D: TRBD1
J: TRBJ2-5
CDR3: CAISKRQGQETQYF
DNA: TGTGCCATCAGTAAGAGACAGGGCCAAGAGACCCAGTACTTC

length: 13
V: TRBV29-1
size: many
D: .
J: TRBJ2-5
CDR3: CSVDVPAQETQYF
DNA: TGCAGCGTTGATGTGCCAGCACAAGAGACCCAGTACTTC

length: 13
V: TRBV6-5
size: few
D: .
J: TRBJ2-1
CDR3: CASRTTTNNEQFF
DNA: TGTGCCAGCAGAACCACTACGAACAATGAGCAGTTCTTC

length: 14
V: TRBV20-1
size: .
D: .
J: TRBJ1-4
CDR3: CSARDTRGIEKLFF
DNA: TGCAGTGCTAGAGATACACGGGGCATTGAAAAACTGTTTTTT

length: 16
V: TRBV7-2
size: .
D: .
J: TRBJ1-2
CDR3: CASSLGTAGWDYGYTF
DNA: TGTGCCAGCAGCTTAGGGACAGCCGGGTGGGACTATGGCTACACCTTC